The clone carrying this T cell receptor beta chain showed up many times. Its antigen remains unknown. The data were taken from a study of CD8+CD57+ T cells in acquired aplastic anemia. Study-wide context: Mean yield of DNA from sorted CD4+ and CD8+ cells was 3 to 3.5 ug. Healthy donors yielded roughly 9.8 million CD4+ cell reads on average. Study results and caveats: There were around 28 CD8+ CDR3 sequences that occurred in both patients and controls.

The CDR3 covers 17 residues. Germline assignment: CDR1 MGHRA and CDR2 YSYEKL. The germline V and J ends were trimmed by 0 bases and 1 base, with 14 bases remaining between them. TCR beta VDJ and CDR3 profiling used genomic DNA as template. Via MiXCR, TCRdb re-called the reads, giving one row per CDR3 protein. The sample has some 210,000 distinct CDR3 sequences; under 65% are singletons. V usage is TRBV4-1 and J usage is TRBJ2-3; D gene uncertain. This sequence was found in a human donor in good health. What was sequenced was sorted CD4+, CD8+, or CD8+CD57+ T cells (not recorded which) from PBMCs. The DNA of the CDR3 is TGCGCCAGCAGCCAAGATGGTCCCCAGCCCGGCACAGATACGCAGTATTTT. Translating gives CASSQDGPQPGTDTQYF.